This TCR beta chain appears in the sequencing data of a study of early T cells in non-severe SARS-CoV-2 infection. This CDR3 is built from 11 residues. V was trimmed by 4 bases and J by 6 bases, leaving 6 bases between them. Germline V gene data show CDR1 as SQVTM and CDR2 as ANQGSEA. TCRdb called the 5' RACE reads again in MiXCR, with one record for every CDR3 protein. The sample contains tens of thousands of distinct CDR3 sequences, approximately 13% of which appear only once. In this sample, this clonotype turned up many times. The sequence was obtained from an adult who was a healthcare worker with PCR-confirmed SARS-CoV-2 infection or an uninfected control (not recorded which). The chain combines TRBV29-1 with TRBJ2-2; possible D gene TRBD2, 6 bases. Sequenced: whole blood. This chain's CDR3 is CSVAGAGELFF. The DNA for the CDR3 is TGCAGCGTTGCGGGGGCCGGGGAGCTGTTTTTT.